This paragraph reports one TCR beta chain. Germline-derived CDR1 and CDR2 are LGHDT and YNNKEL (reference sequence). J was trimmed by 2 bases and V by 6 bases; bases with no gene match: 6. The CDR3 length is 17 residues. This sample was included in a study of T-cell memory formation after mild COVID-19. MiXCR, run by TCRdb on the 5' RACE reads, gives a single entry per CDR3 protein. The top ten clones hold 9% to 15% of a sample with around 500,000 distinct CDR3 sequences, roughly 18% of them seen once. This TCR derives from an adult woman who had mild COVID-19 (a few samples of this study predate the infection). Cell type and time point are not known. The chain uses TRBV3-1 and TRBJ2-3; TRBD2 aligns across 15 bases. Sample: PBMCs or a T cell subset sorted from them (not recorded which). CDR3: CASRLWTSGGATDTQYF. The CDR3 nucleotides are TGTGCCAGCAGATTATGGACTAGCGGGGGGGCCACAGATACGCAGTATTTT.